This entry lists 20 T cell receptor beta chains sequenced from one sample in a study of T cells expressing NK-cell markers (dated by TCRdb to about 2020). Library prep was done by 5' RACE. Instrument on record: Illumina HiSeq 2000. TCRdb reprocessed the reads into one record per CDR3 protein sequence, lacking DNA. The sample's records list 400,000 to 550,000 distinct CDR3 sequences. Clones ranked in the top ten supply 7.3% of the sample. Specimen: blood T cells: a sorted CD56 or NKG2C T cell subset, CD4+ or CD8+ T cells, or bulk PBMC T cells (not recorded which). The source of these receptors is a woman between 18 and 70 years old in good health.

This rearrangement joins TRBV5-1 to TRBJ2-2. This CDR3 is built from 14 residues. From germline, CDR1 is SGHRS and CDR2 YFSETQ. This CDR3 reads CASSSIDGSGELFF.

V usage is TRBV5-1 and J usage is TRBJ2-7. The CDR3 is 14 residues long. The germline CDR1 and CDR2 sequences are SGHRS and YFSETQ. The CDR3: CASSLVGDYYEQYF.

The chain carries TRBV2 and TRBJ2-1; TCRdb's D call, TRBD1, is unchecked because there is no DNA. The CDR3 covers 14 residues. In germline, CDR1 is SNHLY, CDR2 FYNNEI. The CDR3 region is CASRTGVPYNEQFF.

The CDR3 spells CASSSLAGGSTDTLYF. The chain carries TRBV7-9 and TRBJ2-3; TCRdb selects TRBD2, and the lack of DNA leaves this call unchecked. The CDR3 length is 16 residues. The germline V gene has CDR1 SEHNR and CDR2 FQNEAQ (reference sequence). Supplemented by reference TRBV7-9 and TRBJ2-3, the full variable domain reads DTGVSQNPRHKITKRGQNVTFRCDPISEHNRLYWYRQTLGQGPEFLTYFQNEAQLEKSRLLSDRFSAERPKGSFSTLEIQRTEQGDSAMYLCASSSLAGGSTDTLYFGPGTRLTVL.

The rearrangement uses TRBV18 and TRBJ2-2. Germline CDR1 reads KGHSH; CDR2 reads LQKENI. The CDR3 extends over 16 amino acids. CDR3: CASSPPPQPNTGELFF.

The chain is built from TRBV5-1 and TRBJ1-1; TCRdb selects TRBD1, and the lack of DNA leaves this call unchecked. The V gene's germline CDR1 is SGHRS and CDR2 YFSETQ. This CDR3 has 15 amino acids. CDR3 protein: CASSPGRQLNTEAFF.

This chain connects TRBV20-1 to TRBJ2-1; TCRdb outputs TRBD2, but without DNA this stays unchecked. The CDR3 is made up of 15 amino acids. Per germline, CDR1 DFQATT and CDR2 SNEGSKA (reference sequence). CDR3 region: CSAAQLDLSYNEQFF.

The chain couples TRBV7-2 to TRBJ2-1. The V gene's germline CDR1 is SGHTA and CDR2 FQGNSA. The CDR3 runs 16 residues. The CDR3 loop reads CASSLDLQYSYNEQFF.

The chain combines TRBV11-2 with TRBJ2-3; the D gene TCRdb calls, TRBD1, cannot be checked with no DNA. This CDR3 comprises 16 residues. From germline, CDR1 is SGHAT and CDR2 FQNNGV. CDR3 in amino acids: CASSSRDRVGTDTQYF.

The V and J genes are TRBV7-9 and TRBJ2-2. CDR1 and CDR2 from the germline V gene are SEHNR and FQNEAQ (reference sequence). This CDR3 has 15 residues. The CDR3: CASSFRQINTGELFF.

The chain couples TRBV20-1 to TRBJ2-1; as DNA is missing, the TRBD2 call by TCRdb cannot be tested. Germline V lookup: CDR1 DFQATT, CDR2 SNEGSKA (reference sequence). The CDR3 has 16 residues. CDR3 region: CSARVGGSERLGEQFF.

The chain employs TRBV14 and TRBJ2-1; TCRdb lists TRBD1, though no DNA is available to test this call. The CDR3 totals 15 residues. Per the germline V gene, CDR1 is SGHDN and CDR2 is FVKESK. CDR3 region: CASRPTGDGYNEQFF.

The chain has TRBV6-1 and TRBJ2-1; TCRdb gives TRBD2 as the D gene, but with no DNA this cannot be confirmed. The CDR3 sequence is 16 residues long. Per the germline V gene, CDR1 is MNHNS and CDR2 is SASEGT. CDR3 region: CASRVDGTSGSSSGFF.

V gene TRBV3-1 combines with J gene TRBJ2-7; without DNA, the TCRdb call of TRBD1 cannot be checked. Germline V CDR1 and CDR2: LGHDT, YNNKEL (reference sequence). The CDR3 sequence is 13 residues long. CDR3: CASSQDRAVEQYF.

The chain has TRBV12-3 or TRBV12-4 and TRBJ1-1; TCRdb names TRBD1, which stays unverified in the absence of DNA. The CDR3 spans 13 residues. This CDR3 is CASSFGRGTEAFF.

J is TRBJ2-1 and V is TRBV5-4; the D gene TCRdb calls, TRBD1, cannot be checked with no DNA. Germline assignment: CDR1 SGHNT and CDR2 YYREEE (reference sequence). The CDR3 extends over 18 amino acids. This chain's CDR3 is CASSLDLRGRGLDNEQFF.

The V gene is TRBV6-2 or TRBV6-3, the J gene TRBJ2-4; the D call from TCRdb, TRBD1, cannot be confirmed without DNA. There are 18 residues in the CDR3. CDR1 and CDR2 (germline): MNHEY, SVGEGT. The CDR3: CASRTLLTADLAKNIQYF.

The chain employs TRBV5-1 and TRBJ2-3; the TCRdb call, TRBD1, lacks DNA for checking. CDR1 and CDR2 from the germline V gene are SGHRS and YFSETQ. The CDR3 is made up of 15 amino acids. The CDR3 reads CASSPDSTSTDTQYF.

CDR3 in amino acids: CASSSAGGARTEAFF. The V call is TRBV7-2, the J call TRBJ1-1; the TCRdb D gene call, TRBD1, has no DNA to confirm it. Germline V gives CDR1 SGHTA, CDR2 FQGNSA. This CDR3 has 15 amino acids.

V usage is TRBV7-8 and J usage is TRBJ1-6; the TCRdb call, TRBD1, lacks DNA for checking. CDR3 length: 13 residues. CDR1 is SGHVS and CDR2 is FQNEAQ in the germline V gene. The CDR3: CASSSDSNSPLHF.